This TCR beta chain was identified in a study of CD8 T cells in Susac syndrome. With regard to this clonotype: Mismatch with germline at one junction end may stem from a read error.

cDNA came from about 0.5 to 1 ug RNA primed by random hexamers. MiXCR, applied by TCRdb to the immunoSEQ multiplex PCR reads, yields one record per CDR3 protein. This sample has about 160,000 distinct CDR3 sequences, with approximately 93% found just once. Treatment-naive patients with stable or active relapsing-remitting disease were the multiple sclerosis controls. The CDR3 has 14 amino acids. Germline V gene lookup returns CDR1 MGHRA and CDR2 YSYEKL. The chain combines TRBV4-1 with TRBJ2-7; D unclear. The receptor was isolated from a human donor with multiple sclerosis. The material sequenced was CD4+ T cells from PBMCs. This CDR3 is CASSQVQASDEQYF. The CDR3 coding sequence is TGCGCCAGCAGCCAAGTGCAAGCCTCCGACGAGCAGTACTTC.